This entry lists 23 T cell receptor beta chains sequenced from one sample in a study of regulatory T cells in long-lasting Graves disease. Time point indicated: newly diagnosed GD, antithyroid drugs for less than 3 months. The TCR library was prepared using RNA isolated from PBMCs. Sequencing libraries for TCR beta were prepared with iRepertoire HTBI primers and Arm-PCR of CDR3 regions. MiXCR was run by TCRdb on the multiplex PCR reads, yielding one entry per CDR3 protein. The table lists a few hundred thousand distinct CDR3 sequences, approximately 20% of them singletons, with around 15% in the top ten. This sample also belongs to another study, concerning T cells in Graves' hyperthyroidism and ophthalmopathy.

The source was peripheral blood mononuclear cells (PBMCs), collected at new diagnosis, from a patient treated with antithyroid drugs. These TCRs come from a woman in her 30s with Graves disease.

This clonotype has ten or more counts. J is TRBJ1-2 and V is TRBV3-1; perhaps TRBD1 as D (5 bases). Per the germline V gene, CDR1 is LGHDT and CDR2 is YNNKEL (reference sequence). With 1 base removed from V and 4 bases from J, the gap between germline ends came to 10 bases. The CDR3 spans 14 residues. The DNA for the CDR3 is TGTGCCAGCAGCCAAGGCACAGGACCCTATGGCTACACCTTC. This encodes CASSQGTGPYGYTF. Drawing the rest from reference TRBV3-1 and TRBJ1-2, the complete variable domain is DTAVSQTPKYLVTQMGNDKSIKCEQNLGHDTMYWYKQDSKKFLKIMFSYNNKELIINETVPNRFSPKSPDKAHLNLHINSLELGDSAVYFCASSQGTGPYGYTFGSGTRLTVV.

Many counts were recorded for this clonotype. The rearrangement joins TRBV24-1 to TRBJ2-1; the D is unclear. Germline V lookup: CDR1 KGHDR, CDR2 SFDVKD. The CDR3 is 17 amino acids. Trimming cost V 3 bases and J 0 bases, with 14 bases left between them. CDR3 sequence (DNA): TGTGCCACCAGTGATAACTCTCCACGCAGCTCCTACAATGAGCAGTTCTTC. This gives the protein CATSDNSPRSSYNEQFF.

Notes on this clonotype: This probably arose from a read error, given a far larger clone one base away. The V gene is TRBV5-6, the J gene TRBJ2-1; D is perhaps TRBD1 (6 bases). Trimming cost V 7 bases and J 1 base, with 18 bases left between them. Per the germline V gene, CDR1 is SGHDT and CDR2 is YYEEEE. The CDR3 length is 16 residues. DNA of the CDR3: TGTGCCAGCTCACCCGGCAGCAGGGGTTCCTACAATGAGCAGTTCTTC. This codes for CASSPGSRGSYNEQFF.

This clonotype appeared many times. V gene TRBV27 combines with J gene TRBJ2-7, with D perhaps given as TRBD1 or TRBD2 (5 bases each). The CDR3 extends over 14 amino acids. The V end was cut by 4 bases, the J end by 7 bases, with 17 bases between. Looked up from germline, CDR1 is MNHEY and CDR2 is SMNVEV (reference sequence). The CDR3 DNA follows: TGTGCCAGCAGTTCACTCTGGGACCTCAGAGAGCAGTACTTC. Protein: CASSSLWDLREQYF.

This clonotype was recorded at least ten times. The gene calls are TRBV7-9 and TRBJ2-2; D is uncertain. Germline V lookup: CDR1 SEHNR, CDR2 FQNEAQ (reference sequence). Trimming removed 8 bases from V and 6 bases from J, with 7 bases in between. The length of the CDR3 is 11 residues. In DNA, the CDR3 is TGTGCCAGCCTATGGGCCGGGGAGCTGTTTTTT. Amino acid sequence: CASLWAGELFF.

This clonotype was detected many times. The chain is built from TRBV3-1 and TRBJ2-1; the match to TRBD2 covers 16 bases. Germline CDR1 reads LGHDT; CDR2 reads YNNKEL (reference sequence). V was pared by 3 bases and J by 7 bases, with 12 bases of the junction left unmatched. This CDR3 has 19 residues. CDR3 loop: CASSHPNGTSGGVLNEQFF. Written as DNA, the CDR3 is TGTGCCAGCAGCCACCCAAACGGGACTAGCGGGGGGGTACTGAATGAGCAGTTCTTC.

This clonotype has ten or more counts. In nucleotides, the CDR3 is TGTGCCATCAGTGAGTACGCCTCCGGGGATTCACCCCTCCACTTT. Amino acid sequence: CAISEYASGDSPLHF. The chain combines TRBV10-3 with TRBJ1-6; D ambiguous. The CDR3 is made up of 15 amino acids. The V end lost 1 base, the J end lost 8 bases, and 12 bases lay between the germline ends. Germline CDR1 ENHRY, CDR2 SYGVKD.

This clonotype was seen at least ten times. The chain employs TRBV12-3 or TRBV12-4 and TRBJ2-5, with 11 bases aligning to TRBD1. J gave up 4 bases and V 0 bases, and 1 base lay outside the gene matches. The CDR3 extends over 15 amino acids. CDR3 loop: CASSLAGTGGETQYF. CDR3 in DNA: TGTGCCAGCAGTTTAGCGGGGACAGGGGGAGAGACCCAGTACTTC.

This clonotype was seen once. The V call is TRBV6-4, the J call TRBJ2-3; D is ambiguous. CDR1 is MRHNA and CDR2 is SNTAGT in the germline V gene. This CDR3 comprises 15 residues. With 7 bases removed from V and 0 bases from J, the gap between germline ends came to 14 bases. CDR3 bases: TGTGCCAGCAAAGGGCTATTAGGAAGCACAGATACGCAGTATTTT. Its translation is CASKGLLGSTDTQYF.

Many counts were recorded for this clonotype. V gene TRBV5-1 combines with J gene TRBJ2-1; 9 nucleotides align to TRBD2. This CDR3 region has 14 residues. Germline-derived CDR1 and CDR2 are SGHRS and YFSETQ. V lost 1 base, J lost 7 bases, and 3 bases stayed unmatched. DNA for the CDR3: TGCGCCAGCAGCTTGTGGCTAGCGGGGAATGAGCAGTTCTTC. This gives the protein CASSLWLAGNEQFF.

CDR3 loop: CSARTGGRETQYF. Here the CDR3 DNA reads TGCAGTGCTAGGACAGGGGGCCGGGAGACCCAGTACTTC. This chain connects TRBV20-1 to TRBJ2-5; TRBD1 agrees at 10 bases. V lost 3 bases to trimming and J lost 5 bases; unmatched junction nucleotides: 3. CDR3 length equals 13 residues. CDR1 is DFQATT and CDR2 is SNEGSKA in the germline V gene (reference sequence).

This clonotype occurred many times. The CDR3 loop is CASRGTTEPYF. The CDR3, as DNA: TGTGCCAGCAGGGGCACTACTGAACCGTACTTC. The rearrangement joins TRBV2 to TRBJ2-7; D is undetermined. Trimming removed 6 bases at V and 12 bases at J, with 15 bases between. Per the germline V gene, CDR1 is SNHLY and CDR2 is FYNNEI. The CDR3 covers 11 residues.

This clonotype was found once. This rearrangement joins TRBV28 to TRBJ1-1, with D possibly TRBD1 on 6 matching bases. CDR3 length equals 15 residues. V lost 5 bases and J 1 base, leaving 14 bases between the germline ends. The germline CDR1 and CDR2 sequences are MDHEN and SYDVKM. CDR3 loop: CASSPRGGPNTEAFF. The CDR3 nucleotides read TGTGCCAGCAGTCCTAGGGGGGGCCCGAACACTGAAGCTTTCTTT.

This clonotype was seen repeatedly, ten times or more. The rearrangement joins TRBV27 to TRBJ1-6, with 8 bases aligning to TRBD1. Germline assignment: CDR1 MNHEY and CDR2 SMNVEV (reference sequence). The CDR3 covers 16 residues. Unmatched junction bases numbered 19, after V lost 6 bases and J lost 15 bases. The CDR3 coding sequence is TGTGCCAGCAGCTTCCTTCAGGGGGCGGGCCTTAGTCGCCTCCACTTT. Translated, it gives CASSFLQGAGLSRLHF.

The chain recombines TRBV19 with TRBJ1-1; no reliable D call. Trimming removed 1 base at V and 10 bases at J, with 10 bases between. Germline CDR1 and CDR2: LNHDA and SQIVND (reference sequence). This CDR3 region has 12 residues. The CDR3 reads CASSIVGGGAFF. The CDR3 coding sequence is TGTGCCAGTAGTATAGTGGGCGGAGGAGCTTTCTTT. The full variable domain, in which reference TRBV19 and TRBJ1-1 provide the parts outside the CDR3, is DGGITQSPKYLFRKEGQNVTLSCEQNLNHDAMYWYRQDPGQGLRLIYYSQIVNDFQKGDIAEGYSVSREKKESFPLTVTSAQKNPTAFYLCASSIVGGGAFFGQGTRLTVV.

This clonotype was seen ten or more times. V and J are TRBV6-5 and TRBJ2-5; the D is unclear. Germline V gene sequence: CDR1 MNHEY, CDR2 SVGAGI. The CDR3 is made up of 12 amino acids. Trimming stripped 2 bases from V and 3 bases from J, with 4 bases between. The CDR3 DNA is TGTGCCAGCAGTTACACGAAAGAGACCCAGTACTTC. Protein: CASSYTKETQYF.

This clonotype was detected many times. One junction end disagrees with the germline gene, perhaps due to a read error. The rearrangement joins TRBV7-9 to TRBJ1-5; D perhaps matches TRBD1 (5 bases). CDR1 and CDR2 from the germline V gene are SEHNR and FQNEAQ (reference sequence). The CDR3 is 16 amino acids. The CDR3 region is CASSQDFGGTDQPQHF. CDR3 nucleotide sequence: TGCGCCAGCAGCCAAGATTTTGGAGGGACCGATCAGCCCCAGCATTTT.

This chain uses TRBV9 with TRBJ2-5, with D perhaps TRBD2 (7 bases). This CDR3 spans 16 amino acids. V was pared by 4 bases and J by 0 bases, with 16 bases between. The germline gives CDR1 SGDLS, CDR2 YYNGEE. CDR3: CASSREGGTYQETQYF. CDR3 bases: TGTGCCAGCAGCCGAGAGGGGGGGACGTACCAAGAGACCCAGTACTTC.

This clonotype was seen many times. This chain links TRBV7-8 with TRBJ2-7; 16 bases align to TRBD2. Germline lookup yields CDR1 SGHVS and CDR2 FQNEAQ. CDR3 length equals 18 residues. With 1 base clipped from V and 5 bases from J, the junction kept 8 bases outside the gene matches. The CDR3 nucleotides are TGTGCCAGCAGCTTAGTGGGGGGACTAGCGGGGGGGCGACACGAGCAGTACTTC. This encodes CASSLVGGLAGGRHEQYF. The whole variable domain, remainder taken from reference TRBV7-8 and TRBJ2-7, is GAGVSQSPRYKVAKRGQDVALRCDPISGHVSLFWYQQALGQGPEFLTYFQNEAQLDKSGLPSDRFFAERPEGSVSTLKIQRTQQEDSAVYLCASSLVGGLAGGRHEQYFGPGTRLTVT.

This clonotype was observed many times. The chain joins TRBV4-1 to TRBJ1-2; D is ambiguous. The CDR3 is 14 residues long. V dropped 4 bases and J dropped 0 bases, with 9 bases sitting between them. The germline V gene has CDR1 MGHRA and CDR2 YSYEKL. The CDR3 DNA reads as TGCGCCAGCAGCCCCTTAACAGCTAACTATGGCTACACCTTC. Encoded protein: CASSPLTANYGYTF.

Many counts were recorded for this clonotype. This chain uses TRBV5-5 with TRBJ1-3; no definite D call. The CDR3 totals 14 residues. V gave up 6 bases and J gave up 0 bases, with 10 bases separating them. CDR1 is SGHKS and CDR2 is YYEKEE in the germline V gene (reference sequence). CDR3 sequence (DNA): TGTGCCAGCACCGCAAACCCCTCTGGAAACACCATATATTTT. Encoded protein: CASTANPSGNTIYF. Supplemented by reference TRBV5-5 and TRBJ1-3, the full variable domain reads DAGVTQSPTHLIKTRGQQVTLRCSPISGHKSVSWYQQVLGQGPQFIFQYYEKEERGRGNFPDRFSARQFPNYSSELNVNALLLGDSALYLCASTANPSGNTIYFGEGSWLTVV.

This clonotype was counted a few times. The chain combines TRBV5-1 with TRBJ1-6, with 8 bases that match TRBD1. CDR1 SGHRS and CDR2 YFSETQ come from the germline V gene. J gave up 7 bases and V 5 bases, and 11 bases lay outside the gene matches. There are 16 residues in the CDR3. CDR3 bases: TGCGCCAGCAGGTTCGACAGGGGAAATCTAAATTCACCCCTCCACTTT. Translated: CASRFDRGNLNSPLHF.

Many counts were recorded for this clonotype. The rearrangement joins TRBV7-9 to TRBJ1-1; D remains unclear. V lost 1 base and J lost 8, with 11 bases in between. Germline V lookup: CDR1 SEHNR, CDR2 FQNEAQ (reference sequence). The CDR3 is made up of 13 amino acids. CDR3: CASSLEAPDEAFF. The CDR3 DNA reads as TGTGCCAGCAGCTTAGAAGCTCCCGACGAAGCTTTCTTT. Complete variable domain (other parts from reference TRBV7-9 and TRBJ1-1): DTGVSQNPRHKITKRGQNVTFRCDPISEHNRLYWYRQTLGQGPEFLTYFQNEAQLEKSRLLSDRFSAERPKGSFSTLEIQRTEQGDSAMYLCASSLEAPDEAFFGQGTRLTVV.